This TCR beta chain appears in the sequencing data of a study of blood T cells in healthy people across ages. Findings of the study overall: Naive CD4+ cells and diversity were both higher in long-lived donors than in aged donors.

Drawing of peripheral blood yielded about 9.6 milliliters from each donor. PCR was performed a second time for about 7 to 12 cycles using a sample-barcoded 5' primer and a J-beta primer mix. MiXCR, run by TCRdb on the 5' RACE reads, gives a single entry per CDR3 protein. The table lists just over 1 million distinct CDR3 sequences, 35% to 50% of them singletons. As for this clonotype: Its specificity is unknown.

Germline V gene data show CDR1 as LNHNV and CDR2 as YYDKDF (reference sequence). The CDR3 is made up of 17 amino acids. Trimming pared 0 bases from V and 0 bases from J, leaving 12 bases between. This TCR was sampled from a woman in her sixties or seventies in good health. The sequencing sample was made of blood. V usage is TRBV15 and J usage is TRBJ2-1; D gene ambiguous. Written as DNA, the CDR3 is TGTGCCACCAGCAGAGATATAGTGGTGAGCTCCTACAATGAGCAGTTCTTC. It yields the protein CATSRDIVVSSYNEQFF. The whole variable domain, filled in from reference TRBV15 and TRBJ2-1, reads DAMVIQNPRYQVTQFGKPVTLSCSQTLNHNVMYWYQQKSSQAPKLLFHYYDKDFNNEADTPDNFQSRRPNTSFCFLDIRSPGLGDTAMYLCATSRDIVVSSYNEQFFGPGTRLTVL.